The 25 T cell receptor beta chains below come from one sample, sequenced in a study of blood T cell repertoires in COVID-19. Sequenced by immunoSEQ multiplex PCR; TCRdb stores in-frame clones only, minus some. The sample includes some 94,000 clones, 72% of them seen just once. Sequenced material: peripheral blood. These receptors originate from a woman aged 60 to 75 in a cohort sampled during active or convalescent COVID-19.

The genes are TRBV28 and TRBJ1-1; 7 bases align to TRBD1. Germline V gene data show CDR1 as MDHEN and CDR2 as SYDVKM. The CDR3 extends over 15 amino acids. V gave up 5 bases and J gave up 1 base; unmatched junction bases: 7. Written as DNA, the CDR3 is TGTGCCAGCAGTCTTAGACAGGGCGGGAACACTGAAGCTTTCTTT. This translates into CASSLRQGGNTEAFF.

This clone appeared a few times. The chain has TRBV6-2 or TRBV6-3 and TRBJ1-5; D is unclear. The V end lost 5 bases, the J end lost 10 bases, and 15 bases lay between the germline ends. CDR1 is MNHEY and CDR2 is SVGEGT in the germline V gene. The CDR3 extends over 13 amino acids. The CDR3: CASSRGSLGPQHF. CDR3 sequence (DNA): TGTGCCAGCAGTCGAGGGAGTCTGGGTCCCCAGCATTTT.

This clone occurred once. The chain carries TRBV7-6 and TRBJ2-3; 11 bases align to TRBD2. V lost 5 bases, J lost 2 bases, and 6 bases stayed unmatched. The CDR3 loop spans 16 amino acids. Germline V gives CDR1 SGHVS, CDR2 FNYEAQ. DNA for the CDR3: TGTGCCAGCAGCAGTCTAGCGGGGGGCCTCACAGATACGCAGTATTTT. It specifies CASSSLAGGLTDTQYF.

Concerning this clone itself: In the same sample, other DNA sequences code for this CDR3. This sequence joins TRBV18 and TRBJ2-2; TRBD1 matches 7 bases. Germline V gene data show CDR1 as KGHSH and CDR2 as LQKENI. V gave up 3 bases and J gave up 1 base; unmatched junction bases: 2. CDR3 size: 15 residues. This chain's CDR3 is CASSPRTGNTGELFF. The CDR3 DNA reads TGTGCCAGCTCACCCCGGACAGGGAACACCGGGGAGCTGTTTTTT.

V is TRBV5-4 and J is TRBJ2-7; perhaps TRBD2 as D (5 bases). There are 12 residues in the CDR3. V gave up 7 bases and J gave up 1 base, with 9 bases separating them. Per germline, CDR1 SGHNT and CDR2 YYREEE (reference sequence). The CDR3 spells CASGRGSYEQYF. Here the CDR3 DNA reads TGTGCCAGCGGACGGGGATCCTACGAGCAGTACTTC.

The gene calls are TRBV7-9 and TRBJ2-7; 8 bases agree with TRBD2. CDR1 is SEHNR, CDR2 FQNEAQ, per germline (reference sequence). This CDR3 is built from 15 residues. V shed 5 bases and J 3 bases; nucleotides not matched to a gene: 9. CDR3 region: CASSIGVAGLYEQYF. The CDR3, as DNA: TGTGCCAGCAGCATAGGGGTAGCGGGGCTCTACGAGCAGTACTTC.

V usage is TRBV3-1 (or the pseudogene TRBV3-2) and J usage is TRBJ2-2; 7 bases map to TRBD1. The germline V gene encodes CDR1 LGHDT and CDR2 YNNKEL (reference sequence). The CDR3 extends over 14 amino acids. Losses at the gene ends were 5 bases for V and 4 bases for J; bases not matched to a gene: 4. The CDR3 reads CASSVRQGTGELFF. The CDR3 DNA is TGTGCCAGCAGCGTCCGACAGGGCACCGGGGAGCTGTTTTTT.

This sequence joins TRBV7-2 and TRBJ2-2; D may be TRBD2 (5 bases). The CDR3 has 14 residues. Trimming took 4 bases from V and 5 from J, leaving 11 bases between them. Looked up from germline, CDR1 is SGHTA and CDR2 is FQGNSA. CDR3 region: CASSWASGTGELFF. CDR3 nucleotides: TGTGCCAGCAGCTGGGCGTCGGGGACCGGGGAGCTGTTTTTT.

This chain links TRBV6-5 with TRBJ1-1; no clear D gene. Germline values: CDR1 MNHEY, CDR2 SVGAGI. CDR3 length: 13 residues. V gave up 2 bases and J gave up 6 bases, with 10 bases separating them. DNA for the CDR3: TGTGCCAGCAGTTACACCGGTACCTCTGAAGCTTTCTTT. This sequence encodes CASSYTGTSEAFF.

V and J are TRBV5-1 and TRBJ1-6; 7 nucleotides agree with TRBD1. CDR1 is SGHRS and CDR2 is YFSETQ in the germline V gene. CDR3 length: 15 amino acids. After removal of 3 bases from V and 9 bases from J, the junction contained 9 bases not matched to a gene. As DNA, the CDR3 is TGCGCCAGCAGCTCGGACAGGATGGGAAGTTCACCCCTCCACTTT. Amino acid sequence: CASSSDRMGSSPLHF.

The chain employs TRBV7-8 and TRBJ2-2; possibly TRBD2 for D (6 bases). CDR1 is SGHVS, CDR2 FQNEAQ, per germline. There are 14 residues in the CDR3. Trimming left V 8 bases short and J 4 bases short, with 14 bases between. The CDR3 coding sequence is TGTGCCAGCGGCATTTTCGGGAGCACCGGGGAGCTGTTTTTT. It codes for CASGIFGSTGELFF.

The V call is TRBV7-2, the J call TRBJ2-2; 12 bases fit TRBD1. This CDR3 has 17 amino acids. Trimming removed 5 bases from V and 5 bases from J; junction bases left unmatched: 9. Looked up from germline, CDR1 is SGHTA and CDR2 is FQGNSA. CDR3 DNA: TGTGCCAGCAGCCGCCGGGACAGGGGGCCTATTACCGGGGAGCTGTTTTTT. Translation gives CASSRRDRGPITGELFF.

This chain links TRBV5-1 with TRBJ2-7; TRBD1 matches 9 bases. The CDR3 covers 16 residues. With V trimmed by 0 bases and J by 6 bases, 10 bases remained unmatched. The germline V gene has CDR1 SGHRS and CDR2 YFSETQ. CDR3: CASSLDGQGILGEQYF. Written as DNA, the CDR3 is TGCGCCAGCAGCTTGGACGGACAGGGGATTTTGGGCGAGCAGTACTTC.

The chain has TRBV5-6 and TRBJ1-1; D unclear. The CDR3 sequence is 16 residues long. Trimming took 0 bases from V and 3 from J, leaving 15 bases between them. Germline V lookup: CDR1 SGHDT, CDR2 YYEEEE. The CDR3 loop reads CASSLVGGRKDTEAFF. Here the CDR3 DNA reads TGTGCCAGCAGCTTGGTGGGCGGGCGCAAGGACACTGAAGCTTTCTTT.

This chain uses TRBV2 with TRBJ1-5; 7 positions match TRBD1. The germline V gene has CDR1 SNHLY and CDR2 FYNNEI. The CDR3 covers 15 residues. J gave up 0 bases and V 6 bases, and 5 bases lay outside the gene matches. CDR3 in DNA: TGTGCCAGCAGCCACGGGACAGATAGCAATCAGCCCCAGCATTTT. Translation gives CASSHGTDSNQPQHF.

CDR3: CASSEGWTSGGRQETQYF. For the CDR3, the DNA is TGTGCCAGCAGTGAAGGGTGGACTAGCGGGGGCCGCCAAGAGACCCAGTACTTC. This sequence joins TRBV2 and TRBJ2-5, with TRBD2 identical over 13 bases. After removal of 1 base from V and 1 base from J, the junction contained 6 bases not matched to a gene. CDR3 length equals 18 residues. Germline V lookup: CDR1 SNHLY, CDR2 FYNNEI.

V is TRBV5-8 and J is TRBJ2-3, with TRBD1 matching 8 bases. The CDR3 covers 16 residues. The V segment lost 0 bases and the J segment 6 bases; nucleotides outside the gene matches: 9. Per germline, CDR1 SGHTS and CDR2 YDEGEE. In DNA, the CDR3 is TGTGCCAGCAGCTTGGTAACTACAGGGGGTCGTGATACGCAGTATTTT. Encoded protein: CASSLVTTGGRDTQYF.

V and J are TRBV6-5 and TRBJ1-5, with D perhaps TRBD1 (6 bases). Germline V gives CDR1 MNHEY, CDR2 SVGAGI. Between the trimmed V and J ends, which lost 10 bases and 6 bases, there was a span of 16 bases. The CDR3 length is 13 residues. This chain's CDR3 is CATRGGAGQPQHF. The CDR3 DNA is TGTGCCACCCGTGGGGGGGCTGGTCAGCCCCAGCATTTT.

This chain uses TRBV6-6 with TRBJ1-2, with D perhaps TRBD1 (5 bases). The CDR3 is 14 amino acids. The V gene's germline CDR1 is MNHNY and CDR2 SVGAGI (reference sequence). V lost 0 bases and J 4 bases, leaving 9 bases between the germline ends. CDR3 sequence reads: CASSYSDSIYGYTF. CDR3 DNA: TGTGCCAGCAGTTACTCCGACAGTATCTATGGCTACACCTTC.

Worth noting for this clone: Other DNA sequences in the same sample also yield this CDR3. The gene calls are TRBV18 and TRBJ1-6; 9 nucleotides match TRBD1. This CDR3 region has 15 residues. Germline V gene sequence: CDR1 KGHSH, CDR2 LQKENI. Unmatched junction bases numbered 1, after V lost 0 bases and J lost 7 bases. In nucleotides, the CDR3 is TGTGCCAGCTCACCACCGACAGGGGGAAATTCACCCCTCCACTTT. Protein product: CASSPPTGGNSPLHF.

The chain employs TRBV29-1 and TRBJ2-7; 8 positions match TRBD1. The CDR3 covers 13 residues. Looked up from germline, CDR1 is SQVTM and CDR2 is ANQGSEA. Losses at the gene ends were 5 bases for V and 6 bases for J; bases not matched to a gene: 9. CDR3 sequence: CSVQRDRIGEQYF. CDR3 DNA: TGCAGCGTTCAACGGGACAGGATCGGCGAGCAGTACTTC.

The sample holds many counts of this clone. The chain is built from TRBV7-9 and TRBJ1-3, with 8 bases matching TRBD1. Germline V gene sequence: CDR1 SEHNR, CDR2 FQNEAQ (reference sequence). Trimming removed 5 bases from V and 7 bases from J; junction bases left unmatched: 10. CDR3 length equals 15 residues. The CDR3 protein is CASSPGGQGANTIYF. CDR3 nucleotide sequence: TGTGCCAGCAGCCCGGGGGGCCAGGGGGCGAACACCATATATTTT.

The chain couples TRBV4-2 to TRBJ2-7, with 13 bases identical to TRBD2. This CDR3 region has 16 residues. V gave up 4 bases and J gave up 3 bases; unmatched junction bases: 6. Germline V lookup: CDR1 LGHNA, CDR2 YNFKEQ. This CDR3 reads CASSRATSGGIYEQYF. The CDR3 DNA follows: TGTGCCAGCAGCCGGGCGACTAGCGGGGGGATCTACGAGCAGTACTTC.

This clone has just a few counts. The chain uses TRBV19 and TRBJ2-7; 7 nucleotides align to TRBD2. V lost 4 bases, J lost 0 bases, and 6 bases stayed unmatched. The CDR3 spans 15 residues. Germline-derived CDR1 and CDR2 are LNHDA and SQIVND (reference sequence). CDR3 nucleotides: TGTGCCAGTAGTAAACCGGGACTAAGCTCCTACGAGCAGTACTTC. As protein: CASSKPGLSSYEQYF.

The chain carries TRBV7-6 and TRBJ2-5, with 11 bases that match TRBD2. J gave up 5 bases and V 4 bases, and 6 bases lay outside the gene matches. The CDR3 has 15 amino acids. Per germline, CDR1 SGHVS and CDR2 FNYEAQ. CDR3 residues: CASSSSGGLWETQYF. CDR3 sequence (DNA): TGTGCCAGCAGCTCTAGCGGGGGGCTGTGGGAGACCCAGTACTTC.